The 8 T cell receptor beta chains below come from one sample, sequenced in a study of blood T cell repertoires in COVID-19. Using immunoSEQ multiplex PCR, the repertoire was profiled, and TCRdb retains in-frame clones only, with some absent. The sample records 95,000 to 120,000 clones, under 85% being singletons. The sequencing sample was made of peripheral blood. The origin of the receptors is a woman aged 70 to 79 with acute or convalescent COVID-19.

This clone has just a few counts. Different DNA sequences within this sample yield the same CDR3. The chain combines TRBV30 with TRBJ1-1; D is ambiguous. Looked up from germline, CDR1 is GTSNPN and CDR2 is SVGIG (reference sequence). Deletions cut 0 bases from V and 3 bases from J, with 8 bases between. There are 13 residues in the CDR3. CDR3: CAWSVRRDTEAFF. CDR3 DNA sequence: TGTGCCTGGAGTGTACGGAGGGACACTGAAGCTTTCTTT.

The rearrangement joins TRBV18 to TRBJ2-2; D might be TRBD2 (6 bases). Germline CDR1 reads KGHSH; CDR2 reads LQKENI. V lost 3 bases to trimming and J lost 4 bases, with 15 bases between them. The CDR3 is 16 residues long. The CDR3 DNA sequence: TGTGCCAGCTCACCTCAGGACTATCGGGGCACCGGGGAGCTGTTTTTT. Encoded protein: CASSPQDYRGTGELFF.

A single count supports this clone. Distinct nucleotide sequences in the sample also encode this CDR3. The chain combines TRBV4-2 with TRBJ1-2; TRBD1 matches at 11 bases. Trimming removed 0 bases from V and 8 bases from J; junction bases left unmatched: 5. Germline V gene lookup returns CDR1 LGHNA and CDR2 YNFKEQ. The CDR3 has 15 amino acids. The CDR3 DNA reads TGTGCCAGCAGCCAAGATGGACAGGGGGCGCGGGGCTACACCTTC. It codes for CASSQDGQGARGYTF.

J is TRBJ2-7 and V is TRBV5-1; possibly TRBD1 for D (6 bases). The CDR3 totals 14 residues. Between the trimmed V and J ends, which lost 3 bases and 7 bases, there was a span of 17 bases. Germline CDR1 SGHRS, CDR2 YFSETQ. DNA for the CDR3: TGCGCCAGCAGCTCGGCCGGGTCGAGGGGGGAGCAGTACTTC. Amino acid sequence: CASSSAGSRGEQYF.

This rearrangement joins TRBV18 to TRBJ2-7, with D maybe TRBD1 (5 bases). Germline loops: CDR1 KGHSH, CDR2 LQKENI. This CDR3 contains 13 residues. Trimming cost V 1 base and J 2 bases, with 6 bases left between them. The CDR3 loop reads CASSPLRAYEQYF. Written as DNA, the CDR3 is TGTGCCAGCTCACCACTCAGGGCCTACGAGCAGTACTTC.

CDR3 nucleotides: TGTGCCAGCAGTTTGGCTTCCTACGAGCAGTACTTC. This sequence encodes CASSLASYEQYF. V gene TRBV12-3 or TRBV12-4 combines with J gene TRBJ2-7; unclear D gene. The V end lost 3 bases, the J end lost 1 base, and 4 bases lay between the germline ends. CDR3 length equals 12 residues.

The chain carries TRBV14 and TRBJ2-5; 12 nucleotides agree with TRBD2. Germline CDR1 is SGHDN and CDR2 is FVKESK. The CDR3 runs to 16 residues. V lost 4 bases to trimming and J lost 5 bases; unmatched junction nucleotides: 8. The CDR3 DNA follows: TGTGCCAGCAGCCTCACTAGCGGGGGGTTCCGGGAGACCCAGTACTTC. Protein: CASSLTSGGFRETQYF.

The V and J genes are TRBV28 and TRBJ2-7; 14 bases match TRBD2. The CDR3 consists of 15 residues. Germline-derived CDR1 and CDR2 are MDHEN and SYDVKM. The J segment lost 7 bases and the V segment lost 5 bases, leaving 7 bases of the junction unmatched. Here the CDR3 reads CASSRTSGRFGEQYF. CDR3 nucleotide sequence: TGTGCCAGCAGTAGGACTAGCGGGAGGTTTGGGGAGCAGTACTTC. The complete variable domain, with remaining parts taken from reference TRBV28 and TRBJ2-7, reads DVKVTQSSRYLVKRTGEKVFLECVQDMDHENMFWYRQDPGLGLRLIYFSYDVKMKEKGDIPEGYSVSREKKERFSLILESASTNQTSMYLCASSRTSGRFGEQYFGPGTRLTVT.